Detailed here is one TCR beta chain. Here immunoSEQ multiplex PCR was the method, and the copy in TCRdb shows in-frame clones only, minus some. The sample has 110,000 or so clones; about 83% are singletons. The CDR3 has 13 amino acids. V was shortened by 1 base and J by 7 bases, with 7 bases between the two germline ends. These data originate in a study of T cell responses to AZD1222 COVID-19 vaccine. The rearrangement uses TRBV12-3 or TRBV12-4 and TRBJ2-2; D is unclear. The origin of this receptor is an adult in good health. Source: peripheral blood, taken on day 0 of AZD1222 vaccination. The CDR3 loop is CASSLVLGGELFF. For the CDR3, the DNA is TGTGCCAGCAGTTTAGTTTTGGGCGGGGAGCTGTTTTTT.